These 13 T cell receptor beta chains were sequenced from one sample in a study of cytomegalovirus exposure and HLA in healthy donors. The study ran its PCR with 60 Vbeta and 13 Jbeta primers. Generated by immunoSEQ multiplex PCR, the TCRdb table keeps only in-frame clones and is missing some. This table lists about 99,000 clones. Sequenced input: PBMCs. All receptors come from a middle-aged man in good health and CMV-seronegative.

The chain employs TRBV5-1 and TRBJ1-3; no clear D. The CDR3 runs to 14 residues. The V end was cut by 1 base, the J end by 1 base, with 6 bases between. Germline V gene sequence: CDR1 SGHRS, CDR2 YFSETQ. The CDR3 loop reads CASSLTVSGNTIYF. CDR3 in DNA: TGCGCCAGCAGCTTGACAGTTTCTGGAAACACCATATATTTT.

This chain connects TRBV5-6 to TRBJ1-1, with a weak D call TRBD1 (5 bases). Germline lookup yields CDR1 SGHDT and CDR2 YYEEEE. V lost 3 bases and J 4 bases, leaving 13 bases between the germline ends. The CDR3 runs to 14 residues. CDR3 sequence reads: CASSSRGLGTEAFF. CDR3 DNA sequence: TGTGCCAGCAGCTCGCGGGGGTTGGGCACTGAAGCTTTCTTT.

The V call is TRBV6-5, the J call TRBJ1-6, with D unresolved. The CDR3 is 15 residues long. The V gene lost 0 bases and the J gene lost 4 bases, with 7 bases spanning the gap. Germline values: CDR1 MNHEY, CDR2 SVGAGI. CDR3 nucleotides: TGTGCCAGCAGTTACTCGGGAGGGTATAATTCACCCCTCCACTTT. This sequence encodes CASSYSGGYNSPLHF.

The chain joins TRBV6-1 to TRBJ2-7; TRBD2 might be the D (5 bases). Between the trimmed V and J ends, which lost 6 bases and 0 bases, there was a span of 15 bases. The CDR3 extends over 15 amino acids. CDR1 MNHNS and CDR2 SASEGT come from the germline V gene. Here the CDR3 DNA reads TGTGCCAGCAGCGCTCTCCCCGCGGGCTCCTACGAGCAGTACTTC. Protein sequence: CASSALPAGSYEQYF.

The rearrangement joins TRBV10-1 to TRBJ2-5; TRBD1 matches 8 bases. Trimming cost V 5 bases and J 5 bases; bases outside gene matches: 7. The CDR3 runs to 14 residues. CDR1 is WNHNN, CDR2 SYGVQD, per germline (reference sequence). The CDR3 loop is CASSLGQGWETQYF. In DNA form, the CDR3 reads TGCGCCAGCAGTCTCGGACAGGGCTGGGAGACCCAGTACTTC.

V is TRBV6-4 and J is TRBJ1-3, with 9 positions matching TRBD1. Germline V gene lookup returns CDR1 MRHNA and CDR2 SNTAGT. The CDR3 extends over 17 amino acids. V lost 6 bases to trimming and J lost 0 bases; unmatched junction nucleotides: 9. The CDR3 spells CASRGTGPATSGNTIYF. Written as DNA, the CDR3 is TGTGCCAGCAGGGGGACAGGGCCCGCCACCTCTGGAAACACCATATATTTT.

This sequence joins TRBV9 and TRBJ2-5; 11 nucleotides line up with TRBD2. Germline CDR1 is SGDLS and CDR2 is YYNGEE. This CDR3 region has 16 residues. Trimming took 3 bases from V and 1 from J; bases not matched to a gene: 5. CDR3: CASSELAGALQETQYF. The CDR3 DNA reads as TGTGCCAGCAGCGAACTAGCGGGGGCGCTCCAAGAGACCCAGTACTTC.

The J gene is TRBJ1-5, the V gene TRBV28, with 11 positions matching TRBD1. Trimming at V came to 4 bases and at J to 4 bases, leaving 9 bases not matched to a gene. The CDR3 covers 17 residues. The germline V gene encodes CDR1 MDHEN and CDR2 SYDVKM. CDR3 residues: CASSSIPDRGRNQPQHF. As DNA, the CDR3 is TGTGCCAGCAGTTCCATCCCGGACAGGGGGCGTAATCAGCCCCAGCATTTT.

The rearrangement joins TRBV2 to TRBJ1-6, with 10 positions matching TRBD1. Germline V gives CDR1 SNHLY, CDR2 FYNNEI. The V gene end was trimmed by 6 bases and the J gene end by 9 bases; junction bases not matched to a gene: 5. This CDR3 is built from 14 residues. The CDR3 coding sequence is TGTGCCAGCAGCCCGGGACAGGGGATTTCACCCCTCCACTTT. It yields the protein CASSPGQGISPLHF.

The chain has TRBV28 and TRBJ1-4, with D perhaps TRBD1 (6 bases). The CDR3 sequence is 15 residues long. V was cut by 0 bases and J by 8 bases, with 13 bases left in between. From germline, CDR1 is MDHEN and CDR2 SYDVKM. The CDR3 here is CASSLWRGAQEKLFF. Written as DNA, the CDR3 is TGTGCCAGCAGTTTATGGCGGGGGGCGCAGGAAAAACTGTTTTTT. Full variable domain (remainder filled in from reference TRBV28 and TRBJ1-4): DVKVTQSSRYLVKRTGEKVFLECVQDMDHENMFWYRQDPGLGLRLIYFSYDVKMKEKGDIPEGYSVSREKKERFSLILESASTNQTSMYLCASSLWRGAQEKLFFGSGTQLSVL.

V is TRBV5-1 and J is TRBJ2-3; possibly TRBD2 for D (5 bases). V lost 4 bases and J lost 2, with 11 bases in between. The CDR3 covers 14 residues. Germline CDR1 is SGHRS and CDR2 is YFSETQ. The CDR3 nucleotides read TGCGCCAGCAGCGCGGACTTACTCACAGATACGCAGTATTTT. Encoded protein: CASSADLLTDTQYF.

This chain connects TRBV4-3 to TRBJ2-7; TRBD2 matches 8 bases. V shed 1 base and J 5 bases; nucleotides not matched to a gene: 1. CDR1 is LGHNA and CDR2 is YSLEER in the germline V gene. The CDR3 has 13 amino acids. The CDR3 here is CASSQAGGDEQYF. CDR3 sequence (DNA): TGCGCCAGCAGCCAAGCGGGAGGGGACGAGCAGTACTTC.

CDR3 sequence reads: CASSVQPSKQETQYF. Here the CDR3 DNA reads TGTGCCAGCAGTGTACAGCCGTCCAAACAAGAGACCCAGTACTTC. V gene TRBV6-1 combines with J gene TRBJ2-5; D is undetermined. Germline V gives CDR1 MNHNS, CDR2 SASEGT. Trimming removed 4 bases from V and 2 bases from J, with 14 bases in between. This CDR3 is 15 amino acids long.